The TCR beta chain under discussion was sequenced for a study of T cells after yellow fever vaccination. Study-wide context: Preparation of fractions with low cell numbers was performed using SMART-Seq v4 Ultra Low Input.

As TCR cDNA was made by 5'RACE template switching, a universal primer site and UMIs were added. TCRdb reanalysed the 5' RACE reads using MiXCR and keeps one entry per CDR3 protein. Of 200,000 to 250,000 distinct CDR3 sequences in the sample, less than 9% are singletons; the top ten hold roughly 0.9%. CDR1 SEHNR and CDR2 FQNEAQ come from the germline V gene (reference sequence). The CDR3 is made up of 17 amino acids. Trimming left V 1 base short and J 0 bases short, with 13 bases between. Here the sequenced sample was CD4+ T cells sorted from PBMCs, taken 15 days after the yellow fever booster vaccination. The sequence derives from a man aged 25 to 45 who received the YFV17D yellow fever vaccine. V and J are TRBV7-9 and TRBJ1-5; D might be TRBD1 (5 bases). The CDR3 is CASSLGPDRYSNQPQHF. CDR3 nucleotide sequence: TGTGCCAGCAGCTTAGGTCCCGACAGATATAGCAATCAGCCCCAGCATTTT.